Listed here are 7 T cell receptor beta chains from one sample, sequenced in a study of shared clonotypes between healthy human individuals. TCRdb's table, derived via immunoSEQ multiplex PCR, lists solely in-frame clones and lacks some. Of around 320,000 clones listed, roughly 91% are singletons. The sequenced sample was memory CD8+ T cells sorted from blood. Subset specified: CD45RO+ cells pooled with CCR7-negative TemRA cells. Receptor source: a man between 18 and 35 years old in good health.

The chain's CDR3 is CASSYKRNSPLHF. The DNA for the CDR3 is TGTGCCAGCAGTTACAAGAGAAATTCACCCCTCCACTTT. The chain couples TRBV6-5 to TRBJ1-6, with D unclear. This CDR3 spans 13 amino acids. From germline, CDR1 is MNHEY and CDR2 SVGAGI. The V gene lost 2 bases and the J gene lost 7 bases, with 6 bases spanning the gap.

The CDR3: CASSNGGQPQHF. CDR3 bases: TGTGCCAGCTCTAATGGGGGACAGCCCCAGCATTTT. This sequence joins TRBV7-9 and TRBJ1-5; TRBD1 is a possible D gene (5 bases). Trimming took off 8 bases at V and 7 bases at J, with 12 bases between the two ends. The CDR3 covers 12 residues. The germline V gene has CDR1 SEHNR and CDR2 FQNEAQ (reference sequence). Together with reference TRBV7-9 and TRBJ1-5, the CDR3 gives the full variable domain: DTGVSQNPRHKITKRGQNVTFRCDPISEHNRLYWYRQTLGQGPEFLTYFQNEAQLEKSRLLSDRFSAERPKGSFSTLEIQRTEQGDSAMYLCASSNGGQPQHFGDGTRLSIL.

This clone was seen just once. The V call is TRBV14, the J call TRBJ1-4; 8 bases match TRBD1. The germline V gene encodes CDR1 SGHDN and CDR2 FVKESK. The CDR3 extends over 15 amino acids. V lost 1 base, J lost 7 bases, and 5 bases stayed unmatched. CDR3 DNA sequence: TGTGCCAGCAGCCAAGGACAGGGGTTCGGTGAAAAACTGTTTTTT. Translated, it gives CASSQGQGFGEKLFF.

The rearrangement links TRBV5-1 to TRBJ1-4; the match to TRBD1 covers 7 bases. CDR1 and CDR2 (germline): SGHRS, YFSETQ. The V and J ends lost 3 bases and 8 bases, in that order; junction bases with no gene match: 19. The CDR3 runs to 18 residues. The CDR3, as DNA: TGCGCCAGCAGCTGGACAGGCTTCCTACGGGGCTCACGGGAAAAACTGTTTTTT. This gives the protein CASSWTGFLRGSREKLFF.

The genes are TRBV9 and TRBJ1-3; D call uncertain. V lost 1 base and J lost 0, with 11 bases in between. Germline values: CDR1 SGDLS, CDR2 YYNGEE. This CDR3 spans 16 amino acids. The CDR3 loop reads CASSVNLAPSGNTIYF. For the CDR3, the DNA is TGTGCCAGCAGCGTAAATCTAGCCCCCTCTGGAAACACCATATATTTT.

DNA for the CDR3: TGCGCCAGCAGCCCACACGGGGAGGGCTTGGGTCAGCCCCAGCATTTT. Its translation is CASSPHGEGLGQPQHF. The rearrangement joins TRBV4-1 to TRBJ1-5; D remains unclear. Germline CDR1 and CDR2: MGHRA and YSYEKL. CDR3 length equals 16 residues. V was shortened by 4 bases and J by 6 bases, with 19 bases between the two germline ends.

The chain carries TRBV19 and TRBJ2-1, with D unclear. The CDR3 length is 13 residues. Germline V gene lookup returns CDR1 LNHDA and CDR2 SQIVND (reference sequence). Trimming shortened V by 1 base and J by 4 bases, and 5 bases separated the two germline ends. Written as DNA, the CDR3 is TGTGCCAGTAGTATAGGCCCTTACAATGAGCAGTTCTTC. This encodes CASSIGPYNEQFF.